The source of this TCR beta chain is a study of T cell responses to AZD1222 COVID-19 vaccine (dated by TCRdb to the early 2020s). For context, the study as a whole: Because spike-specific TCR depth and breadth did not differ between the two schedules, AZD1222 recipients who got a second dose at roughly 4 weeks were pooled with those who got a second dose at roughly 12 weeks. Trial participants were enrolled into age subgroups of 18-55, 56-69 and 70-plus years, which contained 148, 28 and 57 TCR-sequenced participants, respectively. TCR sequencing covered more than 230 trial participants: some 210 given two doses of AZD1222 and approximately 26 given two doses of MenACWY control vaccine. General conclusions and limits of the study: Participants were mostly white British, with more females than males. The authors suggested clonal diversity may have been underestimated. The vaccine-associated CD4 TCRs covered the entire spike protein, and the dominant responses fell in regions 160-218 and 743-854. Because no samples from the day 14 peak response were available, repertoires could be characterized only after the peak T cell response. In the small 56-69-year group, the increase in depth fell short of significance, most likely because of low power. Spike-specific TCR breadth and depth rose significantly after two AZD1222 doses compared with day 0 and with MenACWY recipients. Epitopes outside the regions mutated in the B.1.351 and B.1.1.7 variants were reportedly recognized by nearly half of the unique spike-specific TCRs. Conclusions about previously exposed vaccinees are limited because only six or seven AZD1222 recipients were SARS-CoV-2 seropositive at baseline.

The CDR3 regions of human TCRbeta chains were subjected to immunosequencing. As for how the authors treated the data: Repertoire TCRs were matched against a reference library of SARS-CoV-2-specific TCRs generated with the MIRA antigen-specificity platform. Breadth was defined as the fraction of unique TCRs that were SARS-CoV-2-associated. Depth was defined as the fraction of total T cells that were SARS-CoV-2-associated. Using the MIRA data, each spike-specific TCR was assigned both to the spike region to which the TCR was reactive and to a CD4 or CD8 class. Log10-transformed breadth and depth values were compared by one-way ANOVA with Sidak's multiple comparisons tests. This is the immuneACCESS table as TCRdb keeps it, with only in-frame sequences that have V and J called. A part of the clones is gone; compared with another copy, unresolved V genes explain less than half, and the rest is unexplained. That table gives V, J and clone size, and the DNA gave D and trimming. Here the sample has around 120,000 clones; around nine tenths occur a single time. 7.2% of the sample goes to the ten largest clones.

CDR1 and CDR2 are read off the germline V gene (reference sequence) as DFQATT and SNEGSKA. The CDR3 runs 13 amino acids, cysteine and phenylalanine included. Left in the record is the CDR3 DNA by itself, 39 bases read in frame from the first base. V is reduced by 3 bases and J by 4 bases, leaving a spacing of 12 bases between them. Remarks on this clone: The clone's antigen remains unknown. Per-base quality was not reported, and no clone a single base away is much larger than it.

The sample's time point label, decoded: baseline before first vaccination. Samples from vaccinated people were obtained from the UK trials COV001 and COV002, which included a single-blind randomized controlled phase 2/3 trial of AZD1222 (ChAdOx1 nCoV-19) in healthy adults. Trial participant PBMC samples were collected at day 0 and day 28 after the second dose for TCRbeta chain sequencing. The chain was built from TRBV20-1 and TRBJ1-1, with no reliable assignment of the D segment. The source was peripheral blood, collected on day 0 of AZD1222 vaccination. The sequence was collected from an adult in good health. For the CDR3, the sequence is CSASSGLSTEAFF. The DNA sequence reads TGCAGTGCTAGTTCCGGATTGAGCACTGAAGCTTTCTTT.